This TCR beta chain came from a study of OX40 agonist ivuxolimab in advanced cancers. On the study more broadly: Patients received intravenous ivuxolimab every 2 weeks at 0.01 to 10 mg/kg. Participants averaged approximately 60 years of age (range about 23 to 90) and were about 85% male. Study results and limitations: CD8+ T cells were the subset that, on average, had more expanded clones than CD4+.

Of note for this clone: What it recognizes is unknown.

Libraries were prepared by immunoSEQ multiplex PCR; TCRdb keeps only in-frame clonotypes and omits some of them. In the table there are roughly 20,000 clones, more than 65% of which are singletons. Trimming removed 3 bases at V and 4 bases at J, with 8 bases between. Germline assignment: CDR1 GTSNPN and CDR2 SVGIG (reference sequence). The CDR3 has 12 amino acids. This TCR was recovered from an adult with an advanced solid tumor such as melanoma, head and neck, liver or kidney cancer. The chain recombines TRBV30 with TRBJ2-3; D remains unclear. The input for sequencing was CD4+ or CD8+ T cells sorted from blood, taken in a trial of the OX40 agonist ivuxolimab. The chain's CDR3 is CAWSRAPDTQYF. CDR3 coding DNA: TGTGCCTGGAGCCGGGCCCCAGATACGCAGTATTTT.